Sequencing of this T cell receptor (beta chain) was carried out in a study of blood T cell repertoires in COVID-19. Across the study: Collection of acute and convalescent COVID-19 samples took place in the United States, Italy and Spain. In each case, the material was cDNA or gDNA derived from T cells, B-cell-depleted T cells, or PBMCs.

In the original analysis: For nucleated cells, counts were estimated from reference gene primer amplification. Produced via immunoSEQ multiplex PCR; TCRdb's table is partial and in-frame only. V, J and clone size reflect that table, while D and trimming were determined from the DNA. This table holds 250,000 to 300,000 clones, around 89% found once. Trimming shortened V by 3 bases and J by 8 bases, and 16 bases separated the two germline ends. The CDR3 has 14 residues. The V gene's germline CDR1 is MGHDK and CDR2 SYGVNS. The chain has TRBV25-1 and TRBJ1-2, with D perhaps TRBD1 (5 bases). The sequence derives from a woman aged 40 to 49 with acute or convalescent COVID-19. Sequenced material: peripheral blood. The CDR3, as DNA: TGTGCCAGCAGTGATATAGTAGACGGGGGAGGCTACACCTTC. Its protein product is CASSDIVDGGGYTF.